This TCR beta chain emerged from a study of T cells after yellow fever vaccination. Study findings and constraints: A large majority of primary-vaccination clones showed up again after the booster (under 98% CD4, about 90% CD8).

The trim removed 3 bases at V and 5 bases at J, leaving 2 bases unmatched. The CDR3 runs to 13 residues. Germline values: CDR1 LNHNV, CDR2 YYDKDF (reference sequence). TCRdb used MiXCR to reprocess the 5' RACE reads, holding one entry per CDR3 protein. This table holds roughly 500,000 distinct CDR3 sequences, 19% found once. On this clonotype itself: Its target is not known.

The source of this sequence is a man aged 25-45 years who received the YFV17D yellow fever vaccine. Material: PBMCs, obtained 15 days after the yellow fever booster vaccination. V is TRBV15 and J is TRBJ2-5; 8 bases fit TRBD1. Written as DNA, the CDR3 is TGTGCCACCAGCAGGAACAGGGGGGAGACCCAGTACTTC. Translating it yields CATSRNRGETQYF.